These T cell receptor beta chains were read from a single sample in a study of response to subunit inactivated influenza vaccine. TCRdb re-analysed the RT-PCR reads in MiXCR, keeping a single row per CDR3 protein. This sample has about 530,000 distinct CDR3 sequences; 10% to 15% occur once, and the top ten carry roughly 14%. This specimen consisted of PBMCs from blood, obtained about 6 weeks after vaccination. The receptors shown here come from a man in his fifties who received an inactivated influenza vaccine. The CDR3 runs from the conserved cysteine through the conserved F or W. D genes are given only for firm matches. Not every row has a clone size; where given, it reads once, few, many or a size class.

D: .; V: TRBV12-3/TRBV12-4; J: TRBJ1-2; size: .; CDR3: CASSDNNRNSNYGYTF; DNA: TGTGCCAGCAGCGACAATAACAGGAACTCTAACTATGGCTACACCTTC
D: .; V: TRBV7-2; J: TRBJ2-3; size: .; CDR3: CASTPGPITTDTQYF; DNA: TGTGCCAGCACCCCCGGGCCTATCACCACAGATACGCAGTATTTT
D: .; V: TRBV20-1; J: TRBJ2-7; size: few; CDR3: CSARPPRISAYEQYF; DNA: TGCAGTGCTAGACCCCCGCGAATTTCAGCCTACGAGCAGTACTTC
D: TRBD1; V: TRBV10-3; J: TRBJ2-3; size: .; CDR3: CAISEPALTGLFDTQYF; DNA: TGTGCCATCAGTGAGCCAGCCTTGACAGGGCTTTTCGATACGCAGTATTTT
D: .; V: TRBV6-2/TRBV6-3; J: TRBJ2-3; size: few; CDR3: CASSPQKRGDTQYF; DNA: TGTGCCAGCAGTCCCCAAAAGAGGGGGGATACGCAGTATTTT
D: .; V: TRBV6-1; J: TRBJ1-6; size: .; CDR3: CASASSSYNSPLHF; DNA: TGTGCCAGCGCCTCAAGCTCCTATAATTCACCCCTCCACTTT
D: .; V: TRBV20-1; J: TRBJ1-1; size: .; CDR3: CSARIQPNTEAFF; DNA: TGCAGTGCTAGAATACAGCCGAACACTGAAGCTTTCTTT
D: .; V: TRBV6-2/TRBV6-3; J: TRBJ1-1; size: .; CDR3: CASSYSPGYMNTEAFF; DNA: TGTGCCAGCAGTTACTCCCCCGGTTACATGAACACTGAAGCTTTCTTT
D: .; V: TRBV7-2; J: TRBJ1-2; size: .; CDR3: CASSLEAVANYGYTF; DNA: TGTGCCAGCAGCTTAGAGGCAGTCGCTAACTATGGCTACACCTTC
D: TRBD1; V: TRBV24-1; J: TRBJ2-1; size: few; CDR3: CATSDQGQGHDNEQFF; DNA: TGTGCCACCAGTGACCAGGGACAGGGTCATGACAATGAGCAGTTCTTC
D: .; V: TRBV4-2; J: TRBJ2-4; size: many; CDR3: CASSQELAKNIQYF; DNA: TGTGCCAGCAGCCAAGAACTAGCCAAAAACATTCAGTACTTC
D: .; V: TRBV30; J: TRBJ2-7; size: few; CDR3: CAWKTGWLGEQYF; DNA: TGTGCCTGGAAGACAGGTTGGCTAGGGGAGCAGTACTTC
D: .; V: TRBV10-3; J: TRBJ2-5; size: .; CDR3: CAISESMATQYF; DNA: TGTGCCATCAGTGAGTCGATGGCGACCCAGTACTTC
D: .; V: TRBV6-2/TRBV6-3; J: TRBJ2-7; size: .; CDR3: CASSYTLGEQYF; DNA: TGTGCCAGCAGTTACACCCTTGGCGAGCAGTACTTC
D: .; V: TRBV12-3/TRBV12-4; J: TRBJ1-5; size: few; CDR3: CASRGQSTGNQPQHF; DNA: TGTGCCAGCAGGGGGCAATCGACAGGAAATCAGCCCCAGCATTTT
D: .; V: TRBV12-3/TRBV12-4; J: TRBJ2-2; size: few; CDR3: CASSLGSGVSTGELFF; DNA: TGTGCCAGCAGTTTGGGGAGCGGTGTCTCCACCGGGGAGCTGTTTTTT
D: TRBD1; V: TRBV12-3/TRBV12-4; J: TRBJ1-2; size: .; CDR3: CASSPGDRGRIGYTF; DNA: TGTGCCAGCAGTCCCGGGGACAGGGGGCGGATTGGCTACACCTTC
D: TRBD1; V: TRBV5-5; J: TRBJ2-7; size: .; CDR3: CVSSAGTANYEQYF; DNA: TGTGTCAGCAGCGCCGGGACAGCAAATTACGAGCAGTACTTC
D: TRBD2; V: TRBV20-1; J: TRBJ2-3; size: many; CDR3: CSARVASGGGPTQYF; DNA: TGCAGTGCTAGAGTGGCTAGCGGGGGGGGGCCTACGCAGTATTTT
D: .; V: TRBV27; J: TRBJ2-3; size: few; CDR3: CASSPVGADTQYF; DNA: TGTGCCAGCAGCCCCGTCGGTGCAGATACGCAGTATTTT
D: .; V: TRBV15; J: TRBJ2-4; size: few; CDR3: CATSRGGNIQYF; DNA: TGTGCCACCAGCAGAGGCGGCAACATTCAGTACTTC
D: TRBD1; V: TRBV7-9; J: TRBJ2-5; size: .; CDR3: CASSLPGQTETQYF; DNA: TGTGCCAGCAGCCTACCGGGACAGACGGAGACCCAGTACTTC
D: TRBD2; V: TRBV4-2; J: TRBJ2-5; size: many; CDR3: CASSQGEGETQYF; DNA: TGTGCCAGCAGCCAAGGGGAGGGGGAGACCCAGTACTTC
D: .; V: TRBV3-1; J: TRBJ2-1; size: few; CDR3: CASSRLRGEFYNEQFF; DNA: TGTGCCAGCAGCCGGCTTAGGGGGGAGTTCTACAATGAGCAGTTCTTC
D: .; V: TRBV7-8; J: TRBJ2-7; size: few; CDR3: CASSLAGVDYERYF; DNA: TGTGCCAGCAGCTTAGCGGGAGTGGATTACGAGCGGTACTTC
D: .; V: TRBV28; J: TRBJ1-2; size: .; CDR3: CASSDQGSGYTF; DNA: TGTGCCAGCAGTGACCAGGGGAGTGGCTACACCTTC
D: TRBD1; V: TRBV7-6; J: TRBJ2-1; size: .; CDR3: CASSLGDRGLYEQFF; DNA: TGTGCCAGCAGCTTAGGGGACAGGGGGCTGTATGAGCAGTTCTTC
D: TRBD1; V: TRBV10-3; J: TRBJ1-1; size: many; CDR3: CAISADRDTEAFF; DNA: TGTGCCATCAGTGCGGACAGGGACACTGAAGCTTTCTTT
D: .; V: TRBV7-8; J: TRBJ1-5; size: few; CDR3: CASSIGTTNQPQHF; DNA: TGTGCCAGCAGCATCGGGACAACTAATCAGCCCCAGCATTTT
D: TRBD2; V: TRBV24-1; J: TRBJ2-7; size: .; CDR3: CATSEAGVAHEQYF; DNA: TGTGCCACCAGTGAAGCGGGAGTGGCTCACGAGCAGTACTTC
D: .; V: TRBV4-3; J: TRBJ2-1; size: few; CDR3: CASSQDYGRGGNEQFF; DNA: TGCGCCAGCAGCCAAGATTACGGCCGAGGGGGCAATGAGCAGTTCTTC
D: TRBD1; V: TRBV20-1; J: TRBJ2-7; size: few; CDR3: CSARDEAPGQGSYEQYF; DNA: TGCAGTGCTAGAGATGAAGCTCCGGGACAGGGCTCCTACGAGCAGTACTTC
D: .; V: TRBV29-1; J: TRBJ2-4; size: .; CDR3: CSVVRNIQYF; DNA: TGCAGCGTTGTCCGAAACATTCAGTACTTC
D: .; V: TRBV7-2; J: TRBJ2-3; size: many; CDR3: CASSPNSRTDTQYF; DNA: TGTGCCAGCAGCCCCAATTCTAGAACAGATACGCAGTATTTT
D: .; V: TRBV12-5; J: TRBJ2-7; size: .; CDR3: CASGFDVGLASYEQYF; DNA: TGTGCTAGTGGTTTTGATGTCGGGCTAGCTTCCTACGAGCAGTACTTC
D: .; V: TRBV4-3; J: TRBJ2-5; size: .; CDR3: CASSQGRRRAGEETQYF; DNA: TGCGCCAGCAGCCAAGGTAGACGCAGGGCGGGCGAAGAGACCCAGTACTTC
D: .; V: TRBV10-3; J: TRBJ2-7; size: .; CDR3: CTISVKQPHNEQYF; DNA: TGTACCATCAGTGTAAAACAACCCCACAACGAGCAGTACTTC
D: .; V: TRBV10-3; J: TRBJ2-3; size: .; CDR3: CAISDGRGTDTQYF; DNA: TGTGCCATCAGTGATGGCAGGGGTACAGATACGCAGTATTTT
D: TRBD1; V: TRBV10-1; J: TRBJ1-2; size: .; CDR3: CASSHAEDRGHGYTF; DNA: TGCGCCAGCAGCCATGCAGAGGACAGGGGGCATGGCTACACCTTC
D: TRBD1; V: TRBV29-1; J: TRBJ2-5; size: many; CDR3: CSVYLTGAETQYF; DNA: TGCAGCGTTTACCTAACAGGGGCGGAGACCCAGTACTTC
D: .; V: TRBV29-1; J: TRBJ2-1; size: .; CDR3: CSVEIDPWRYNEQFF; DNA: TGCAGCGTTGAAATCGACCCGTGGCGGTACAATGAGCAGTTCTTC
D: .; V: TRBV20-1; J: TRBJ1-6; size: .; CDR3: CSARPKVTNNSPLHF; DNA: TGCAGTGCTAGGCCTAAAGTGACAAATAATTCACCCCTCCACTTT
D: .; V: TRBV18; J: TRBJ2-7; size: few; CDR3: CASSLGVTTYEQYF; DNA: TGTGCCAGCTCTCTTGGGGTGACGACCTACGAGCAGTACTTC
D: .; V: TRBV7-8; J: TRBJ1-2; size: few; CDR3: CASSELPTQGYTF; DNA: TGTGCCAGCAGCGAACTCCCCACCCAGGGCTACACCTTC
D: TRBD1; V: TRBV6-5; J: TRBJ2-2; size: once; CDR3: CASSYAGGSNTGELFF; DNA: TGTGCCAGCAGTTACGCAGGGGGCTCCAACACCGGGGAGCTGTTTTTT
D: TRBD1; V: TRBV29-1; J: TRBJ2-7; size: .; CDR3: CSAEAGDRGLYEQYF; DNA: TGCAGCGCTGAAGCTGGGGACAGGGGATTGTACGAGCAGTACTTC